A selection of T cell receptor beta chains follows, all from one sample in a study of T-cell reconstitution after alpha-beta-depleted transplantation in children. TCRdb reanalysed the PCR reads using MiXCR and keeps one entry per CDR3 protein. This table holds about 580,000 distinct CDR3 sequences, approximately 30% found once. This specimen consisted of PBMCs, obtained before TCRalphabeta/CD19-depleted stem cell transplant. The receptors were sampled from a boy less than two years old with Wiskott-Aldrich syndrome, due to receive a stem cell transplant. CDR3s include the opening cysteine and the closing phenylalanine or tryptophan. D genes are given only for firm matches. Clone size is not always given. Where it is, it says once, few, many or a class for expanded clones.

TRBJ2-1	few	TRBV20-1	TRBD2	CSAAPGGTREQFF	TGCAGTGCCGCTCCGGGAGGGACCCGTGAGCAGTTCTTC
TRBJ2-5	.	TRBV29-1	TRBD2	CSVLPSGRGQFVQETQYF	TGCAGCGTTTTGCCTAGCGGGAGGGGGCAGTTTGTACAAGAGACCCAGTACTTC
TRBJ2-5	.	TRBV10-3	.	CAITPRGGETQYF	TGTGCCATCACCCCTAGGGGGGGAGAGACCCAGTACTTC
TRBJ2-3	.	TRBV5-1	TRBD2	CASRTGTSGRTDTQYF	TGCGCCAGCAGGACGGGGACTAGCGGGCGCACAGATACGCAGTATTTT
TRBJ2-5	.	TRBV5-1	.	CASSLYRAETQYF	TGCGCCAGCAGCTTGTACAGGGCAGAGACCCAGTACTTC
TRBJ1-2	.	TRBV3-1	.	CASSQNSPRGEGYTF	TGTGCCAGCAGCCAAAATAGCCCTAGGGGTGAAGGCTACACCTTC
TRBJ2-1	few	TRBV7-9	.	CASRRDSANEQFF	TGTGCCAGCAGAAGGGACTCTGCGAATGAGCAGTTCTTC
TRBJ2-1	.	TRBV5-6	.	CASSLKGLSYNEQFF	TGTGCCAGCAGCTTGAAGGGACTCTCCTACAATGAGCAGTTCTTC
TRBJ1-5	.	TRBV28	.	CASSPRLGAGQPQHF	TGTGCCAGCAGTCCTCGACTAGGGGCAGGGCAGCCCCAGCATTTT
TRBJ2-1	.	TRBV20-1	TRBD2	CSARRLADSSYNEQFF	TGCAGTGCTCGCCGACTAGCAGATAGCTCCTACAATGAGCAGTTCTTC
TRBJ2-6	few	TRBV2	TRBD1	CASREPQTGDSSGANVLTF	TGTGCCAGCAGGGAACCGCAGACAGGGGACAGCTCTGGGGCCAACGTCCTGACTTTC
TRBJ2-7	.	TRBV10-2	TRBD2	CASSESGRLYEQYF	TGCGCCAGCAGTGAAAGCGGGAGACTCTACGAGCAGTACTTC
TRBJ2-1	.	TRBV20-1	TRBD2	CSAPNLAGGNNEQFF	TGCAGTGCTCCTAACCTAGCGGGAGGTAACAATGAGCAGTTCTTC
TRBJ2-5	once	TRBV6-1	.	CASRGDGPLTQYF	TGTGCCAGCAGGGGTGACGGGCCGCTGACCCAGTACTTC
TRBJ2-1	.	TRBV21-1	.	CASSTLAGELSEQFF	TGTGCCAGCAGCACATTAGCGGGAGAATTGAGTGAGCAGTTCTTC
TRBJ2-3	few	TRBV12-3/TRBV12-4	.	CASSLTSGFTDTQYF	TGTGCCAGCAGTTTAACCAGCGGGTTCACAGATACGCAGTATTTT
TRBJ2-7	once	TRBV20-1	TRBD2	CSARPQLAGAGYEQYF	TGCAGTGCTAGGCCCCAGCTAGCGGGAGCCGGGTACGAGCAGTACTTC
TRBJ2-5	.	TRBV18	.	CASSLRKGPETQYF	TGTGCCAGCTCACTCCGGAAGGGGCCCGAGACCCAGTACTTC
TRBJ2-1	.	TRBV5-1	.	CASSLALVSLNEQFF	TGCGCCAGCAGCTTGGCACTAGTCAGTTTAAATGAGCAGTTCTTC
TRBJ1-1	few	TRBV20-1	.	CSAGALRGLGTEAFF	TGCAGTGCGGGAGCTCTCCGGGGGCTGGGCACTGAAGCTTTCTTT
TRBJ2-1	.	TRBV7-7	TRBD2	CASSKERGDEQFF	TGTGCCAGCAGCAAAGAGCGGGGCGATGAGCAGTTCTTC
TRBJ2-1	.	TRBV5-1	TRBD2	CASSFRGLPYNEQFF	TGCGCCAGCAGCTTCCGGGGACTACCCTACAATGAGCAGTTCTTC
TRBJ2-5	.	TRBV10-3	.	CAISGQSTTAQETQYF	TGTGCCATCAGTGGGCAATCGACTACCGCCCAAGAGACCCAGTACTTC
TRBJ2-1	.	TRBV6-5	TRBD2	CASSYWGTSVYNEQFF	TGTGCCAGCAGTTACTGGGGGACTAGCGTCTACAATGAGCAGTTCTTC
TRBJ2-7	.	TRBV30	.	CAWRQGLSYEQYF	TGTGCCTGGAGACAGGGCCTCTCCTACGAGCAGTACTTC
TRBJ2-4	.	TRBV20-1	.	CSAPGPGGNIQYF	TGCAGTGCCCCCGGACCTGGGGGAAACATTCAGTACTTC